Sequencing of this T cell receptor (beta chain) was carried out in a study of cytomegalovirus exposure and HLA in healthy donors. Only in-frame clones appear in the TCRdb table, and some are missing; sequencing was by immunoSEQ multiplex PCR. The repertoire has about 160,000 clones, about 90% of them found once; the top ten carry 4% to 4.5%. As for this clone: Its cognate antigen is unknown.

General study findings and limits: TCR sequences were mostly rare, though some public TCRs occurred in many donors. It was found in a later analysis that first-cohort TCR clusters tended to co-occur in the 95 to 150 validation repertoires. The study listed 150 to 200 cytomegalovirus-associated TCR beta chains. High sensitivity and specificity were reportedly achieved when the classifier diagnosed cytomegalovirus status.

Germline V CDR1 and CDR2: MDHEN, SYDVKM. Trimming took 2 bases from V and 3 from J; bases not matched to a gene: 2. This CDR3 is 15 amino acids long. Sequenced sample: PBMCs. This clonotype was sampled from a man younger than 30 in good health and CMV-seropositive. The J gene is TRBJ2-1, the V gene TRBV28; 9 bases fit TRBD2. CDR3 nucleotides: TGTGCCAGCAGTTTAGGAGCGGGAGGCTACAATGAGCAGTTCTTC. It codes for CASSLGAGGYNEQFF.